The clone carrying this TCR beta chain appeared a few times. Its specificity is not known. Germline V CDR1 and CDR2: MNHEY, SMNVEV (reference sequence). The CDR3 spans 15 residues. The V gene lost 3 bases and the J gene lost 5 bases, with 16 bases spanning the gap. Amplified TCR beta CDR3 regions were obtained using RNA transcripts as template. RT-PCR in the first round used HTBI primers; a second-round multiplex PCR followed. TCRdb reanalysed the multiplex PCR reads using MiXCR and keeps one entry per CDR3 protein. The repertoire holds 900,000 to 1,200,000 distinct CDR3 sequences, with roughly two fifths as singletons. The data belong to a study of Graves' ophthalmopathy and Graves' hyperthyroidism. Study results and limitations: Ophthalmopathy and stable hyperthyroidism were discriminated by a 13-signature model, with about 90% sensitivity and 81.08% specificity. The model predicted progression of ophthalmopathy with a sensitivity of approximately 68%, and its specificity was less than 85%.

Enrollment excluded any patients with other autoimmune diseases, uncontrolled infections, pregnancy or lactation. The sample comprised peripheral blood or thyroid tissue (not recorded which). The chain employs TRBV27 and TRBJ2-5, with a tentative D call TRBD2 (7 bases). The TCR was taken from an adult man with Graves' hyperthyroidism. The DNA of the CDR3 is TGTGCCAGCAGTTTCTTTGGGGGGGCGAGGGAGACCCAGTACTTC. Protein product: CASSFFGGARETQYF.